The 14 T cell receptor beta chains given below trace back to one sample, sequenced in a study of CD8 T cells in ankylosing spondylitis. TCRdb processed the 5' RACE reads anew with MiXCR; each CDR3 protein has one entry. The sample comprises some 240,000 distinct CDR3 sequences, over 15% of which are singletons, and around 30% rests with the top ten. Sequenced material: blood, either unsorted or a sorted T cell fraction (not recorded which). The source is a male donor with ankylosing spondylitis or in good health (not recorded which).

This clonotype was counted between two and nine times. The V and J genes are TRBV5-1 and TRBJ2-7; 10 positions agree with TRBD1. Germline assignment: CDR1 SGHRS and CDR2 YFSETQ. The CDR3 extends over 15 amino acids. Losses at the gene ends were 0 bases for V and 5 bases for J; bases not matched to a gene: 5. The CDR3 region has the DNA TGCGCCAGCAGCTTGGTGGGACAGGGGATCCACGAGCAGTACTTC. Translated, it gives CASSLVGQGIHEQYF. The entire variable domain, with the rest obtained from reference TRBV5-1 and TRBJ2-7, is as follows: KAGVTQTPRYLIKTRGQQVTLSCSPISGHRSVSWYQQTPGQGLQFLFEYFSETQRNKGNFPGRFSGRQFSNSRSEMNVSTLELGDSALYLCASSLVGQGIHEQYFGPGTRLTVT.

The chain couples TRBV7-9 to TRBJ2-3, with unresolved D. The germline V gene has CDR1 SEHNR and CDR2 FQNEAQ (reference sequence). With 4 bases removed from V and 10 bases from J, the gap between germline ends came to 12 bases. The CDR3 has 12 amino acids. CDR3 nucleotide sequence: TGTGCCAGCAGCTATGATCCCTCTGCGCAGTATTTT. This translates into CASSYDPSAQYF.

J is TRBJ2-7 and V is TRBV12-3 or TRBV12-4, with D unresolved. The CDR3 length is 11 residues. Trimming removed 6 bases from V and 8 bases from J, with 11 bases in between. The CDR3, as DNA: TGTGCCAGCAGCCTGGGCTTGCAGCAGTACTTC. Translated, it gives CASSLGLQQYF.

This clonotype was found a few times. The chain links TRBV4-2 to TRBJ2-1; D not resolved. V was pared by 4 bases and J by 7 bases, with 14 bases between. The CDR3 is 14 residues long. Looked up from germline, CDR1 is LGHNA and CDR2 is YNFKEQ. The CDR3 nucleotides are TGTGCCAGCAGCCCCCCGGCTGAGTCTAATGAGCAGTTCTTC. Protein sequence: CASSPPAESNEQFF.

This chain uses TRBV20-1 with TRBJ2-5; possibly TRBD1 for D (5 bases). This CDR3 contains 11 residues. Trimming took off 4 bases at V and 2 bases at J, with 5 bases between the two ends. The germline V gene has CDR1 DFQATT and CDR2 SNEGSKA (reference sequence). The CDR3 sequence is CSANRQETQYF. The CDR3 region has the DNA TGCAGTGCTAACAGGCAAGAGACCCAGTACTTC.

The chain recombines TRBV4-3 with TRBJ2-1; D is unclear. Germline loops: CDR1 LGHNA, CDR2 YSLEER. V was shortened by 1 base and J by 10 bases, with 11 bases between the two germline ends. The CDR3 is 13 residues long. In nucleotides, the CDR3 is TGCGCCAGCAGCCAAGGGGTATCCCTAGAGCAGTTCTTC. Translated: CASSQGVSLEQFF.

This clonotype was detected only a few times. V usage is TRBV7-9 and J usage is TRBJ2-1; possible D gene TRBD2, 5 bases. Trimming shortened V by 5 bases and J by 8 bases, and 13 bases separated the two germline ends. The CDR3 is 13 residues long. Germline CDR1 SEHNR, CDR2 FQNEAQ (reference sequence). In nucleotides, the CDR3 is TGTGCCAGCAGCCCCCGCGAGGGCGATGAGCAGTTCTTC. Its translation: CASSPREGDEQFF.

The chain is built from TRBV20-1 and TRBJ2-1; TRBD2 matches at 8 bases. The V and J ends lost 3 bases and 3 bases, in that order; junction bases with no gene match: 10. The CDR3 covers 16 residues. Germline-derived CDR1 and CDR2 are DFQATT and SNEGSKA (reference sequence). The CDR3 coding sequence is TGCAGTGCTAGGACCCCTACTAGCGGTCACTACAATGAGCAGTTCTTC. This sequence encodes CSARTPTSGHYNEQFF.

This clonotype was observed a handful of times. The CDR3, as DNA: TGCGCCAGCAGTCAATCTACCGGGGGCAATGAGCAGTTCTTC. This sequence encodes CASSQSTGGNEQFF. The gene calls are TRBV23-1 and TRBJ2-1; the D gene is possibly TRBD2 (6 bases). TRBV23-1 is noted as an ORF with a role that remains uncertain. Trimming left V 0 bases short and J 6 bases short, with 9 bases between. The CDR3 covers 14 residues.

This chain connects TRBV12-3 or TRBV12-4 to TRBJ2-7; D may be TRBD2 (5 bases). The CDR3 sequence is 13 residues long. The V gene lost 5 bases and the J gene lost 5 bases, with 13 bases spanning the gap. CDR3 bases: TGTGCCAGCAGTCCCGGACTGAGGGACGAGCAGTACTTC. It yields the protein CASSPGLRDEQYF.

The J gene is TRBJ2-1, the V gene TRBV29-1; possible D gene TRBD2, 6 bases. Trimming took 0 bases from V and 7 from J, leaving 16 bases between them. The CDR3 sequence is 15 residues long. Germline CDR1 is SQVTM and CDR2 is ANQGSEA. The CDR3 here is CSVEERRDFFNEQFF. The CDR3 region has the DNA TGCAGCGTTGAAGAGAGGCGGGACTTTTTTAATGAGCAGTTCTTC.

This clonotype was recorded a few times. This rearrangement joins TRBV20-1 to TRBJ2-3; D unresolved. Germline CDR1 reads DFQATT; CDR2 reads SNEGSKA (reference sequence). The CDR3 covers 16 residues. V was clipped by 0 bases and J by 1 base, with 14 bases between them. The chain's CDR3 is CSARDRGATGTDTQYF. The CDR3 bases are TGCAGTGCTAGAGATCGTGGAGCTACTGGCACAGATACGCAGTATTTT.

This clonotype was observed at least ten times. The chain combines TRBV24-1 with TRBJ2-1; D is uncertain. The length of the CDR3 is 13 residues. Trimming left V 0 bases short and J 8 bases short, with 7 bases between. Looked up from germline, CDR1 is KGHDR and CDR2 is SFDVKD. CDR3 sequence: CATSDLPADEQFF. The CDR3 DNA reads TGTGCCACCAGTGATTTGCCAGCCGATGAGCAGTTCTTC.

This clonotype was seen a few times. The V gene is TRBV11-2, the J gene TRBJ1-4, with D uncertain. The CDR3 consists of 15 residues. Trimming took 5 bases from V and 5 from J, leaving 15 bases between them. Germline lookup yields CDR1 SGHAT and CDR2 FQNNGV. CDR3 DNA: TGTGCCAGCAGCCCTGAGAACACGATAAATGAAAAACTGTTTTTT. Its translation: CASSPENTINEKLFF.